This is a list of T cell receptor beta chains from one sample in a study of human T cells and chemical hapten exposure. TCRdb reprocessed the RACE reads with MiXCR, giving one entry per CDR3 protein. Of some 330,000 distinct CDR3 sequences in the sample, around 5.5% were seen once. The specimen comprised whole blood, sampled in connection with sensitization to the hapten diphenylcyclopropenone (DPC). The receptors stem from a woman in her late teens or twenties with alopecia areata. Some clones in this sample may be carry-over from other donors' samples. The CDR3 runs from the conserved cysteine through the conserved F or W. The D gene is left open where the match is weak. Some rows have no size entry. The others give once, few or many, or a class for an expanded clone.

D: NA; V: TRBV29-1; size: many; J: TRBJ2-3; DNA: TGCAGCGTTGAAGGTCTAGGGACAAACCCATCTAGCACAGATACGCAGTATTTT; CDR3: CSVEGLGTNPSSTDTQYF
D: NA; V: TRBV5-4; size: few; J: TRBJ2-4; DNA: TGTGCCAGCAGCCAAGGACCGGGACGGTTAAACATTCAGTACTTC; CDR3: CASSQGPGRLNIQYF
D: NA; V: TRBV5-6; size: NA; J: TRBJ1-5; DNA: TGTGCCAGCAGCTTATCTCCCACGGATAATCAGCCCCAGCATTTT; CDR3: CASSLSPTDNQPQHF
D: TRBD1; V: TRBV27; size: NA; J: TRBJ1-1; DNA: TGTGCCAGCAGGGGCCTTAGGAGGGGGCCTAATTTGAACACTGAAGCTTTCTTT; CDR3: CASRGLRRGPNLNTEAFF
D: NA; V: TRBV6-2/TRBV6-3; size: many; J: TRBJ2-7; DNA: TGTGCCAGCAGTATACTACCTTGGGAGCAGTACTTC; CDR3: CASSILPWEQYF
D: NA; V: TRBV29-1; size: many; J: TRBJ1-1; DNA: TGCAGCGTTGCCGGTGTGAACACTGAAGCTTTCTTT; CDR3: CSVAGVNTEAFF
D: TRBD2; V: TRBV5-1; size: few; J: TRBJ2-3; DNA: TGCGCCAGCAGGAGCAGCGGGGTCGGAGCGGATACGCAGTATTTT; CDR3: CASRSSGVGADTQYF
D: NA; V: TRBV2; size: many; J: TRBJ1-5; DNA: TGTGCCAGCACCGAGGGGAGTCAGCCCCAGCATTTT; CDR3: CASTEGSQPQHF
D: NA; V: TRBV21-1; size: NA; J: TRBJ2-3; DNA: TGTGCCAGCAGCAAAGGAGGGGTTACAGATACGCAGTATTTT; CDR3: CASSKGGVTDTQYF
D: TRBD1; V: TRBV10-3; size: many; J: TRBJ1-1; DNA: TGTGCCGCAGTTCCGGGACAGGGGGCATACACTGAAGCTTTCTTT; CDR3: CAAVPGQGAYTEAFF
D: NA; V: TRBV6-2/TRBV6-3; size: few; J: TRBJ2-7; DNA: TGTGCCAGCAGTTACTCGATGACTCCCGGGACCGTGTACGAGCAGTACTTC; CDR3: CASSYSMTPGTVYEQYF
D: NA; V: TRBV6-2/TRBV6-3; size: few; J: TRBJ2-3; DNA: TGTGCCAGCACAAGGGCAGCGTACGATACGCAGTATTTT; CDR3: CASTRAAYDTQYF
D: TRBD1; V: TRBV6-2/TRBV6-3; size: NA; J: TRBJ1-1; DNA: TGTGCCAGCAGAAACACCGGGACAGGTCAAGATGAAGCTTTCTTT; CDR3: CASRNTGTGQDEAFF
D: TRBD1; V: TRBV5-1; size: NA; J: TRBJ1-4; DNA: TGCGCCAGCAGCTCGACAGGGTATAATGAAAAACTGTTTTTT; CDR3: CASSSTGYNEKLFF
D: NA; V: TRBV20-1; size: many; J: TRBJ1-5; DNA: TGCAGTGCGCGACTCGGTAGCAATCAGCCCCAGCATTTT; CDR3: CSARLGSNQPQHF
D: TRBD1; V: TRBV2; size: many; J: TRBJ1-5; DNA: TGTGCCAGCGAAATCCGACAGGGGGCAAAGCCCCAGCATTTT; CDR3: CASEIRQGAKPQHF
D: TRBD1; V: TRBV7-8; size: NA; J: TRBJ1-3; DNA: TGTGCCAGCAGCCTGGACAGGGGAGGGGGCCACTCTGGAAACACCATATATTTT; CDR3: CASSLDRGGGHSGNTIYF
D: NA; V: TRBV7-9; size: few; J: TRBJ1-5; DNA: TGTGCCAGCAGCTTAGCAGTTGGGAGCAATCAGCCCCAGCATTTT; CDR3: CASSLAVGSNQPQHF
D: NA; V: TRBV25-1; size: many; J: TRBJ2-3; DNA: TGTGCCAGCAGTGACGCAGTCACAGATACGCAGTATTTT; CDR3: CASSDAVTDTQYF
D: TRBD2; V: TRBV5-1; size: many; J: TRBJ2-5; DNA: TGCGCCAGCAGCTTGGACGGGAGGGGCCAAGAGACCCAGTACTTC; CDR3: CASSLDGRGQETQYF
D: TRBD2; V: TRBV20-1; size: many; J: TRBJ2-5; DNA: TGCAGTGCTAGAGATAGTACTAGCGGGGATAGGAAGACCCAGTACTTC; CDR3: CSARDSTSGDRKTQYF
D: TRBD2; V: TRBV7-9; size: many; J: TRBJ2-1; DNA: TGTGCCAGCAGCTTAGGCCTAGCGGGGGGCCGCAATGAGCAGTTCTTC; CDR3: CASSLGLAGGRNEQFF